The present entry profiles one TCR beta chain with its context. Its specificity is not known. The entry originates in a study of blood T cells in healthy people across ages. General study findings and limits: CMV status of donors was unknown, possibly confounding expanded clonotype changes.

Per the germline V gene, CDR1 is SGHTA and CDR2 is FQGNSA. The length of the CDR3 is 16 residues. V dropped 0 bases and J dropped 2 bases, with 13 bases sitting between them. Using a J-beta primer mix together with a sample-barcoded 5' primer, a second PCR was run for roughly 6 to 12 cycles. Every cDNA was tagged by a template-switch adaptor with 12 random nucleotides. TCRdb reanalysed the 5' RACE reads using MiXCR and keeps one entry per CDR3 protein. The top ten clones hold less than 2.5% of a sample with 1.5 million to 2 million distinct CDR3 sequences, roughly 52% of them seen once. The authors isolated at least 7 million PBMCs per sample.

This receptor was obtained from a woman in her forties in good health. Specimen: blood. The V gene is TRBV7-2, the J gene TRBJ2-5, with a weak D call TRBD1 (5 bases). This CDR3 reads CASSLAGRVLQETQYF. The CDR3 bases are TGTGCCAGCAGCTTAGCTGGCAGGGTATTACAAGAGACCCAGTACTTC.